This T cell receptor (beta chain) was found in a study of shared clonotypes between healthy human individuals. Division of CD4+ cells produced a CD45RA+ naive subset and a CD45RA-negative memory subset. The assay used deep level. The repertoire was sequenced with immunoSEQ multiplex PCR; TCRdb's copy has only in-frame clones and lacks some. This sample yields about 2 million clones, of which roughly 94% are seen a single time; about 0.13% belongs to the top ten. The CDR3 extends over 13 amino acids. Germline lookup yields CDR1 MNHNS and CDR2 SASEGT. The receptor was derived from a man in his late teens or twenties in good health. The sample comprised naive CD4+ T cells sorted from blood. As for subset: CD45RA+ positively selected. The chain employs TRBV6-1 and TRBJ1-5; 7 bases are shared with TRBD1. CDR3 residues: CAVSGQVNQPQHF. CDR3 coding DNA: TGTGCGGTATCTGGACAGGTTAATCAGCCCCAGCATTTT.